This entry lists 15 T cell receptor beta chains sequenced from one sample in a study of sequential checkpoint blockade in melanoma. The protocol was immunoSEQ multiplex PCR, while the TCRdb copy is restricted to in-frame clones and leaves out a portion. Of fewer than 3,500 clones listed, about 22% are singletons. This sample's treatment: randomized to nivolumab then ipilimumab (arm A) or the reverse (arm B). The sequencing here drew on tumor tissue (inferred from file names), taken from a patient given nivolumab and ipilimumab in sequence. The receptors here all came from a human patient with melanoma. Some clones in this sample may be carry-over from other donors' samples.

The genes are TRBV6-8 and TRBJ2-7, with unresolved D. The CDR3 sequence is 14 residues long. Trimming removed 5 bases at V and 2 bases at J, with 13 bases between. In germline, CDR1 is MNHGY, CDR2 SAAAGT. This chain's CDR3 is CASSDLPKTYEQYF. The CDR3 nucleotides are TGTGCCAGCAGTGACCTACCTAAGACCTACGAGCAGTACTTC.

This clone ranks as large. The J gene is TRBJ2-3, the V gene TRBV10-3; D is unclear. Trimming removed 0 bases from V and 5 bases from J, with 6 bases in between. CDR3 size: 13 residues. Germline V gene lookup returns CDR1 ENHRY and CDR2 SYGVKD. CDR3 sequence (DNA): TGTGCCATCAGTGAGTCTGACGGAGATACGCAGTATTTT. It is translated as CAISESDGDTQYF.

This clone was seen a few times. The chain recombines TRBV7-2 with TRBJ1-4; D call uncertain. CDR1 is SGHTA and CDR2 is FQGNSA in the germline V gene. The CDR3 is 13 amino acids. Trimming left V 5 bases short and J 8 bases short, with 12 bases between. CDR3 residues: CASSAHRGEKLFF. CDR3 nucleotides: TGTGCCAGCAGCGCACACAGAGGGGAAAAACTGTTTTTT. The variable domain in full, completed from reference TRBV7-2 and TRBJ1-4, reads GAGVSQSPSNKVTEKGKDVELRCDPISGHTALYWYRQSLGQGLEFLIYFQGNSAPDKSGLPSDRFSAERTGGSVSTLTIQRTQQEDSAVYLCASSAHRGEKLFFGSGTQLSVL.

This chain connects TRBV19 to TRBJ1-6, with D possibly TRBD1 on 5 matching bases. There are 13 residues in the CDR3. V was cut by 5 bases and J by 7 bases, with 9 bases left in between. The germline gives CDR1 LNHDA, CDR2 SQIVND (reference sequence). The CDR3 protein is CASSVRENSPLHF. The CDR3 nucleotides read TGTGCCAGTAGTGTCAGGGAGAATTCACCCCTCCACTTT.

This clone was counted between two and nine times. V and J are TRBV30 and TRBJ1-1, with D maybe TRBD1 (6 bases). The CDR3 totals 18 residues. Trimming removed 2 bases at V and 2 bases at J, with 24 bases between. Germline V gene lookup returns CDR1 GTSNPN and CDR2 SVGIG (reference sequence). The CDR3 bases are TGTGCCTGGAGTCGACAACCGGGACATAAAATCCGAAACACTGAAGCTTTCTTT. Its protein product is CAWSRQPGHKIRNTEAFF. Combining the CDR3 with reference TRBV30 and TRBJ1-1 gives the whole variable domain SQTIHQWPATLVQPVGSPLSLECTVEGTSNPNLYWYRQAAGRGLQLLFYSVGIGQISSEVPQNLSASRPQDRQFILSSKKLLLSDSGFYLCAWSRQPGHKIRNTEAFFGQGTRLTVV.

The sample holds a few counts of this clone. The chain couples TRBV6-8 to TRBJ1-5; TRBD1 agrees at 10 bases. This CDR3 spans 17 amino acids. Germline assignment: CDR1 MNHGY and CDR2 SAAAGT. The trim removed 5 bases at V and 4 bases at J, leaving 11 bases unmatched. CDR3 bases: TGTGCCAGCAGTGCTCCAACGGGACAGGGGAGAAATCAGCCCCAGCATTTT. This translates into CASSAPTGQGRNQPQHF.

This clone showed up just a few times. The chain recombines TRBV6-8 with TRBJ1-1; possibly TRBD1 for D (5 bases). Trimming took 6 bases from V and 0 from J, leaving 8 bases between them. CDR3 size: 13 residues. Germline V gives CDR1 MNHGY, CDR2 SAAAGT. Written as DNA, the CDR3 is TGTGCCAGCAGGGGGGGGATGAACACTGAAGCTTTCTTT. This sequence encodes CASRGGMNTEAFF.

The V gene is TRBV25-1, the J gene TRBJ1-1; 7 bases are a match to TRBD1. The CDR3 sequence is 13 residues long. Germline CDR1 and CDR2: MGHDK and SYGVNS. J lost 5 bases, V lost 10 bases, and 10 bases had no gene match. Here the CDR3 reads CATTRGEWTEAFF. The CDR3, as DNA: TGTGCCACAACCAGGGGGGAATGGACTGAAGCTTTCTTT.

Many counts were recorded for this clone. J is TRBJ1-1 and V is TRBV11-3, with 9 bases fitting TRBD1. The CDR3 covers 14 residues. V shed 3 bases and J 4 bases; nucleotides not matched to a gene: 3. CDR1 and CDR2 from the germline V gene are SGHNT and YENEEA. CDR3 protein: CASSFPTGGTEAFF. The CDR3 DNA reads TGTGCCAGCAGCTTCCCGACAGGGGGCACTGAAGCTTTCTTT.

The sample holds many counts of this clone. The chain links TRBV11-3 to TRBJ2-7; 9 bases are shared with TRBD1. Germline V gene lookup returns CDR1 SGHNT and CDR2 YENEEA. The CDR3 has 15 residues. V gave up 5 bases and J gave up 3 bases; unmatched junction bases: 8. CDR3 in DNA: TGTGCCAGCAGCGCGAGGACAGGGGACGGCTACGAGCAGTACTTC. The encoded protein is CASSARTGDGYEQYF.

There are a few counts of this clone. This CDR3 is CASSVSPPGAHFQETQYF. The CDR3 DNA follows: TGTGCCAGCAGCGTCTCTCCTCCGGGGGCTCACTTCCAAGAGACCCAGTACTTC. The rearrangement links TRBV9 to TRBJ2-5; D assignment may be TRBD1 or TRBD2 (6 bases each). The V and J ends lost 2 bases and 1 base respectively, with 21 bases between them. CDR3 length: 18 residues. Germline lookup yields CDR1 SGDLS and CDR2 YYNGEE.

A few counts support this clone. The CDR3 loop reads CSVLAGVDQPQHF. As DNA, the CDR3 is TGCAGCGTCCTGGCAGGGGTAGATCAGCCCCAGCATTTT. The rearrangement links TRBV29-1 to TRBJ1-5; D might be TRBD1 (6 bases). Trimming pared 6 bases from V and 5 bases from J, leaving 14 bases between. Germline V lookup: CDR1 SQVTM, CDR2 ANQGSEA. The CDR3 is made up of 13 amino acids.

This clone came up a few times. The V call is TRBV11-3, the J call TRBJ2-1; D gene uncertain. Germline CDR1 is SGHNT and CDR2 is YENEEA. The CDR3 consists of 14 residues. V was pared by 7 bases and J by 1 base, with 11 bases between. The CDR3 region has the DNA TGTGCCAGCATCCTTAGTAGTTCCTACAATGAGCAGTTCTTC. Amino acids: CASILSSSYNEQFF.

The chain links TRBV27 to TRBJ2-5; 7 bases match TRBD1. This CDR3 has 17 amino acids. CDR1 and CDR2 from the germline V gene are MNHEY and SMNVEV (reference sequence). The junction had 12 bases not matched to a gene; V was cut back by 0 bases and J by 5 bases. In DNA, the CDR3 is TGTGCCAGCAGTTTATCCCTCCCGGCAGGGGGAAGGGAGACCCAGTACTTC. It specifies CASSLSLPAGGRETQYF.

The chain links TRBV12-2 to TRBJ2-3; whether TRBD1, the table's D call, matches the DNA was not checked. TRBV12-2 is recorded as a pseudogene. The CDR3 is 15 amino acids. The CDR3: CASGAPGQGTDTQYF. CDR3 DNA sequence: TGTGCCAGTGGCGCTCCGGGACAGGGCACAGATACGCAGTATTTT.